The clone carrying this T cell receptor (beta chain) was picked up many times. Its specificity is not known. A NOSPECS grade of at least 4, a Clinical Activity Score of at least 3 and duration under 3 months were recorded in ophthalmopathy patients. Fresh 10 ml peripheral blood yielded PBMCs. The sample comes from a study of T cells in Graves' hyperthyroidism and ophthalmopathy. Study-level information: Blood was drawn when the patient was first diagnosed and still untreated.

Findings and caveats of the study: Most thyroid clonotypes with frequency above 0.001 were detected in blood.

Amplified TCR beta CDR3 regions came from RNA transcripts. The HTBI primer set served for first-round RT-PCR of the TCR CDR3. TCRdb independently ran MiXCR on the multiplex PCR reads; one entry per CDR3 protein. In the table there are hundreds of thousands of distinct CDR3 sequences, roughly 15% of which are singletons. The CDR3 is made up of 15 amino acids. Germline V gene sequence: CDR1 SGHTA, CDR2 FQGTGA. Trimming at V came to 8 bases and at J to 2 bases, leaving 11 bases not matched to a gene. The sequenced sample was blood. This TCR derives from a middle-aged woman with Graves' ophthalmopathy. The rearrangement joins TRBV7-3 to TRBJ2-7, with 8 bases that match TRBD2. CDR3 in DNA: TGTGCCAGCCCAGTACGGGGGGGTACTACCTACGAGCAGTACTTC. Translated: CASPVRGGTTYEQYF.